These 17 T cell receptor beta chains came from one sample sequenced in a study of response to subunit inactivated influenza vaccine. TCRdb re-called the RT-PCR reads with MiXCR, one entry per CDR3 protein. The table lists around 190,000 distinct CDR3 sequences, around 8.8% of them singletons. This material consisted of non-naive T cells sorted from PBMCs, taken on the day of vaccination. These receptors were obtained from a man aged 45-65 years who received an inactivated influenza vaccine.

The genes are TRBV28 and TRBJ2-2, with D hard to call. The germline gives CDR1 MDHEN, CDR2 SYDVKM. Trimming left V 2 bases short and J 4 bases short, with 11 bases between. The CDR3 extends over 15 amino acids. The CDR3 spells CASSLRRISTGELFF. As DNA, the CDR3 is TGTGCCAGCAGTTTACGGAGAATTAGCACCGGGGAGCTGTTTTTT.

This clonotype was seen a handful of times. V usage is TRBV7-9 and J usage is TRBJ2-1; 11 bases align to TRBD1. V lost 6 bases to trimming and J lost 6 bases; unmatched junction nucleotides: 4. The CDR3 is 14 amino acids. Looked up from germline, CDR1 is SEHNR and CDR2 is FQNEAQ (reference sequence). CDR3 residues: CASRPGTGGNEQFF. The CDR3 DNA sequence: TGTGCCAGCAGACCCGGGACAGGGGGCAATGAGCAGTTCTTC.

There are a few counts of this clonotype. The chain combines TRBV9 with TRBJ1-4; maybe TRBD1 (5 bases). Trimming took off 2 bases at V and 0 bases at J, with 8 bases between the two ends. The CDR3 length is 15 residues. Germline V gives CDR1 SGDLS, CDR2 YYNGEE. The CDR3 loop is CASSVTGATNEKLFF. For the CDR3, the DNA is TGTGCCAGCAGCGTCACAGGTGCAACTAATGAAAAACTGTTTTTT. The full variable domain, rest sourced from reference TRBV9 and TRBJ1-4, is DSGVTQTPKHLITATGQRVTLRCSPRSGDLSVYWYQQSLDQGLQFLIQYYNGEERAKGNILERFSAQQFPDLHSELNLSSLELGDSALYFCASSVTGATNEKLFFGSGTQLSVL.

This clonotype has a count of ten or more. The V gene is TRBV15, the J gene TRBJ2-2; D unresolved. The CDR3 consists of 15 residues. V gave up 0 bases and J gave up 8 bases, with 13 bases separating them. From germline, CDR1 is LNHNV and CDR2 YYDKDF (reference sequence). Here the CDR3 reads CATSRDMIPPGELFF. The CDR3 nucleotides read TGTGCCACCAGCAGAGATATGATCCCTCCGGGGGAGCTGTTTTTT.

This clonotype was observed at least ten times. The V gene is TRBV7-2, the J gene TRBJ1-2; 8 bases line up with TRBD1. CDR1 is SGHTA, CDR2 FQGNSA, per germline. V lost 4 bases, J lost 4 bases, and 5 bases stayed unmatched. This CDR3 is 14 amino acids long. The DNA of the CDR3 is TGTGCCAGCAGCTCAGGGGGCGCGACCTATGGCTACACCTTC. It translates to CASSSGGATYGYTF.

This clonotype turned up a few times. The DNA for the CDR3 is TGTGCCAGCAGCTTGAACGGGGTTCTGGATCAGCCCCAGCATTTT. This encodes CASSLNGVLDQPQHF. V is TRBV7-2 and J is TRBJ1-5; D remains unclear. This CDR3 is built from 15 residues. Germline values: CDR1 SGHTA, CDR2 FQGNSA. Trimming left V 3 bases short and J 5 bases short, with 14 bases between. The full variable domain, its missing parts supplied by reference TRBV7-2 and TRBJ1-5, is GAGVSQSPSNKVTEKGKDVELRCDPISGHTALYWYRQSLGQGLEFLIYFQGNSAPDKSGLPSDRFSAERTGGSVSTLTIQRTQQEDSAVYLCASSLNGVLDQPQHFGDGTRLSIL.

This clonotype was detected ten times or more. The chain uses TRBV27 and TRBJ1-2, with 9 bases that match TRBD1. CDR1 is MNHEY and CDR2 is SMNVEV in the germline V gene (reference sequence). J was trimmed by 7 bases and V by 1 base; bases with no gene match: 4. The CDR3 totals 14 residues. The CDR3 DNA reads as TGTGCCAGCAGTTTATTGGGGACAGGGTTTGGCTACACCTTC. Translating gives CASSLLGTGFGYTF.

This clonotype was detected many times. The chain carries TRBV4-3 and TRBJ2-3; D not certain. In germline, CDR1 is LGHNA, CDR2 YSLEER. This CDR3 has 17 residues. Trimming shortened V by 0 bases and J by 0 bases, and 13 bases separated the two germline ends. This chain's CDR3 is CASSQDRPGTSTDTQYF. As DNA, the CDR3 is TGCGCCAGCAGCCAAGATCGGCCAGGAACCAGCACAGATACGCAGTATTTT.

This sequence joins TRBV7-9 and TRBJ2-1; weak D call: TRBD2 (6 bases). The CDR3 is 14 residues long. Germline lookup yields CDR1 SEHNR and CDR2 FQNEAQ (reference sequence). V was pared by 3 bases and J by 10 bases, with 16 bases between. The CDR3 coding sequence is TGTGCCAGCAGCTTCGGGAGCCGGCGGAGCGAGCAGTTCTTC. As protein: CASSFGSRRSEQFF.

This clonotype was detected ten times or more. The chain joins TRBV20-1 to TRBJ1-2, with unresolved D. The CDR3 loop spans 12 amino acids. Trimming left V 5 bases short and J 11 bases short, with 18 bases between. Per germline, CDR1 DFQATT and CDR2 SNEGSKA (reference sequence). In nucleotides, the CDR3 is TGCAGTGCTCCCCGATCGGGAGGGATGTACACCTTC. Protein: CSAPRSGGMYTF.

The chain employs TRBV25-1 and TRBJ2-5, with 7 bases aligning to TRBD1. Losses at the gene ends were 6 bases for V and 1 base for J; bases not matched to a gene: 8. This CDR3 spans 15 amino acids. Germline V gene lookup returns CDR1 MGHDK and CDR2 SYGVNS. CDR3 in amino acids: CASRPFAGGQETQYF. CDR3 DNA sequence: TGTGCCAGCAGACCATTCGCAGGGGGCCAAGAGACCCAGTACTTC.

This clonotype has ten or more counts. CDR3 DNA sequence: TGTGCCAGCAGCCCCGAGGTAGGGGATTATAATTCACCCCTCCACTTT. Translating gives CASSPEVGDYNSPLHF. The chain joins TRBV4-2 to TRBJ1-6; possibly TRBD1 for D (5 bases). The CDR3 has 16 amino acids. Germline V gene sequence: CDR1 LGHNA, CDR2 YNFKEQ. V was clipped by 4 bases and J by 4 bases, with 14 bases between them.

This clonotype was found a few times. The rearrangement uses TRBV30 and TRBJ1-5; 7 bases match TRBD1. Looked up from germline, CDR1 is GTSNPN and CDR2 is SVGIG (reference sequence). This CDR3 spans 14 amino acids. After removal of 2 bases from V and 4 bases from J, the junction contained 5 bases not matched to a gene. CDR3 nucleotides: TGTGCCTGGAGTACGGGACAGACAAATCAGCCCCAGCATTTT. Translated, it gives CAWSTGQTNQPQHF.

This clonotype was seen ten or more times. The rearrangement joins TRBV10-3 to TRBJ2-1, with a possible D match to TRBD2 (6 bases). Germline lookup yields CDR1 ENHRY and CDR2 SYGVKD. V gave up 3 bases and J gave up 1 base, with 13 bases separating them. The CDR3 runs 16 residues. The CDR3, as DNA: TGTGCCATCAGTGAAGGGGACTCGCCTTCCTACAATGAGCAGTTCTTC. It encodes CAISEGDSPSYNEQFF.

This clonotype has a count of ten or more. This sequence joins TRBV29-1 and TRBJ1-5; D is unresolved. V was cut by 4 bases and J by 0 bases, with 10 bases left in between. The CDR3 sequence is 14 residues long. In germline, CDR1 is SQVTM, CDR2 ANQGSEA. The CDR3 coding sequence is TGCAGCGTTGCAACAGCCTCTAGCAATCAGCCCCAGCATTTT. As protein: CSVATASSNQPQHF.

The chain employs TRBV4-1 and TRBJ2-1; D possibly corresponds to TRBD1 (7 bases). This CDR3 has 14 amino acids. The germline V gene has CDR1 MGHRA and CDR2 YSYEKL. Trimming removed 0 bases from V and 12 bases from J, with 15 bases in between. The chain's CDR3 is CASSQDLQGGWQFF. CDR3 in DNA: TGCGCCAGCAGCCAAGATCTTCAGGGGGGATGGCAGTTCTTC.

The V gene is TRBV30, the J gene TRBJ2-7; D may be TRBD1 or TRBD2 (5 bases each). This CDR3 contains 17 residues. Looked up from germline, CDR1 is GTSNPN and CDR2 is SVGIG (reference sequence). Trimming removed 3 bases at V and 6 bases at J, with 27 bases between. The CDR3, as DNA: TGTGCCTGGAGGTTAGACAAATCCCCGGGGCCAAGGTCCGAGCAGTACTTC. This codes for CAWRLDKSPGPRSEQYF.